This entry features one T cell receptor (beta chain) sequence. What antigen it recognizes has not been identified. The sample holds no much larger clone one base away, and base qualities are not on file. The data belong to a study of glioma-infiltrating T cells after dendritic cell vaccination (dated by TCRdb to 2015 to 2016). As for the study more broadly: The cohort included some 15 glioblastoma patients drawn from Phase I and II dendritic cell vaccination trials, of whom 9 were newly diagnosed and 6 had recurrent disease. Survival after dendritic cell vaccination was correlated with TCR sequencing metrics such as TIL content and the overlap between tumor and blood repertoires. The vaccine consisted of monocyte-derived dendritic cells cultured roughly 7 days with IL-4 and GM-CSF, then pulsed overnight with autologous tumor lysate. Patients received three intradermal dendritic cell vaccine injections at biweekly intervals in the arm below the axilla. In glioblastoma patients vaccinated with dendritic cells, deep sequencing of TCR beta CDR3 regions served to measure the amount of tumor-infiltrating lymphocytes and to compare repertoires between tumor and blood. Patients received autologous tumor lysate-pulsed dendritic cell vaccination between about 2003 and 2013. Summary of the overall study and its limitations: TCR clonality showed no direct relationship with survival, which suggests that a diverse polyclonal response may be important. The cohort was small and heterogeneous, and full blood and tumor sets were available for few patients, with initial-recurrent tumor pairs available for even fewer patients. The TCR overlap response model with three groups was called speculative and said to need prospective validation. Higher estimated pretreatment TIL content predicted longer time to progression and overall survival after dendritic cell vaccination.

The immunoSEQ assay amplified TCRB CDR3 regions from about 2 micrograms of genomic DNA, or from all available DNA when less than that amount was available. For multiplex PCR, 60 forward primers for TCR V beta segments and 13 reverse primers for J beta segments were used. To estimate reads per starting template, synthetic control templates were spiked into each sample at limiting dilution. The Illumina HiSeq System generated sequencing reads of 87 bp. The published analysis was carried out like this. PCR and sequencing errors were removed by merging closely related sequences with a nearest neighbor algorithm. TCR overlap was measured as the percentage of unique tumor TCR beta sequences also present in the same patient's peripheral blood. This is the immuneACCESS table as TCRdb keeps it, with only in-frame sequences that have V and J called. A part of the clones is gone; compared with another copy, unresolved V genes explain less than half, and the rest is unexplained. That table gives V, J and clone size, and the DNA gave D and trimming. This sample is represented by around 92,000 clones; over 80% of them were singletons. The ten largest make up 5% to 7% of the sample.

The sample's time point label is to be understood as: after dendritic cell vaccination, including at tumor progression/relapse. Patients were selected for having adequate residual fresh-frozen tumor tissue and more than two years of available survival data. None of the glioblastoma patients carried an isocitrate dehydrogenase mutation, although molecular status otherwise varied. PBMC were collected before vaccination, two weeks after the third vaccination, and at tumor progression when it occurred. The Qiagen DNeasy Blood extraction Kit was used to extract genomic DNA. Clipping removes 2 bases from V and 3 bases from J, with 7 as the unmatched junction base count. According to the germline V gene, CDR1 reads SGHRS and CDR2 reads YFSETQ. Taken from cysteine to phenylalanine, the CDR3 has 16 residues. Left in the record is the CDR3 DNA by itself, 48 bases read in frame from the first base.

This TCR was recovered from a human donor with glioblastoma. The receptor chain draws on TRBV5-1 and TRBJ2-7; TRBD2 matches 11 bases in the middle. The material was blood, obtained after dendritic cell vaccination. CDR3 protein: CASSLRTSGPLYEQYF. The sequenced DNA is TGCGCCAGCAGCTTACGGACTAGCGGGCCCCTCTACGAGCAGTACTTC.